This TCR beta chain was sequenced during a study of blood T cell repertoires in COVID-19. Turning to the study itself: From T cells, B-cell-depleted T cells, or PBMCs came the material, which was cDNA or gDNA.

This CDR3 has 15 residues. V lost 5 bases to trimming and J lost 2 bases; unmatched junction nucleotides: 6. CDR1 is SGHTA, CDR2 FQGTGA, per germline. Clones were sequenced by immunoSEQ multiplex PCR, and TCRdb holds only the in-frame ones, with some missing. This table holds some 140,000 clones, about 80% found once. This clonotype was obtained from a man aged 45-65 years who had recovered from COVID-19. The rearrangement joins TRBV7-3 to TRBJ1-3, with 7 bases that match TRBD1. Material for sequencing was PBMCs or T cells enriched from blood (not recorded which). The DNA for the CDR3 is TGTGCCAGCAGCCCCCAGAGGGGGCCTGGAAACACCATATATTTT. Protein sequence: CASSPQRGPGNTIYF.